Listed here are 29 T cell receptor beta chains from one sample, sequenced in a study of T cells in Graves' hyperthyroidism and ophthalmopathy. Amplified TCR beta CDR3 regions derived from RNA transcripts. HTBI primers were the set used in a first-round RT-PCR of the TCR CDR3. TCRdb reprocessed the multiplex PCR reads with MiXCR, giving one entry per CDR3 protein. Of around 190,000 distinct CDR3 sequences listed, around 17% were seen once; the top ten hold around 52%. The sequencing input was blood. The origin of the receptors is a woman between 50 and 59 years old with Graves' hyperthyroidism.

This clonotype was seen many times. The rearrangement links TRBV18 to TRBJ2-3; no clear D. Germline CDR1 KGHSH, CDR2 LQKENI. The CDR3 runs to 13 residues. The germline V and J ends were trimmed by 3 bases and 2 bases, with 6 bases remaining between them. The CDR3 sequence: CASSPNPTDTQYF. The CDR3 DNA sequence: TGTGCCAGCTCACCCAACCCCACAGATACGCAGTATTTT.

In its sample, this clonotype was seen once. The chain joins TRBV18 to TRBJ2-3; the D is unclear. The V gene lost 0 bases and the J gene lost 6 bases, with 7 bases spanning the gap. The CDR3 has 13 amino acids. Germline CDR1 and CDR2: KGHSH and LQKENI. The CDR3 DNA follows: TGTGCCAGCTCACCACCCAGTTCGGATACGCAGTATTTT. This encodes CASSPPSSDTQYF.

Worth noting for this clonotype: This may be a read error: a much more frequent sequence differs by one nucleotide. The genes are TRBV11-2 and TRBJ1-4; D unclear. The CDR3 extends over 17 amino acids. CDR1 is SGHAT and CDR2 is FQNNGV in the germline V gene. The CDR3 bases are TGTGCCAGCAACTTAGGTCAAAGGTCCACAACTAATGAAAAACTGTTTTTT. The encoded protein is CASNLGQRSTTNEKLFF.

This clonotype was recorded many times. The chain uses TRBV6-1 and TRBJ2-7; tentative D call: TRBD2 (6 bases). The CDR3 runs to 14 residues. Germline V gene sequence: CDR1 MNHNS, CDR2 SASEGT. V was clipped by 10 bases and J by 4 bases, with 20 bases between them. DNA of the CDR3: TGTGCCATCCCAAACGGGAGCCAATGGTACGAGCAGTACTTC. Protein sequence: CAIPNGSQWYEQYF.

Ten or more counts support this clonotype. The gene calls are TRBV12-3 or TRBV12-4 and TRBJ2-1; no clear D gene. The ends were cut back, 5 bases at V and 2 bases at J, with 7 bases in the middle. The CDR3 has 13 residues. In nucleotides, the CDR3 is TGTGCCAGCAGTCTGGCGGCCTACAATGAGCAGTTCTTC. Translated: CASSLAAYNEQFF.

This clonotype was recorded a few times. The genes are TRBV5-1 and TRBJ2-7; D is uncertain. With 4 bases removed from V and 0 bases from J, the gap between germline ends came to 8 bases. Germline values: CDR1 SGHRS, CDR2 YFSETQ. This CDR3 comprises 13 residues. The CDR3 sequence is CASSPSPSYEQYF. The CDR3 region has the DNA TGCGCCAGCAGCCCCTCTCCCTCCTACGAGCAGTACTTC.

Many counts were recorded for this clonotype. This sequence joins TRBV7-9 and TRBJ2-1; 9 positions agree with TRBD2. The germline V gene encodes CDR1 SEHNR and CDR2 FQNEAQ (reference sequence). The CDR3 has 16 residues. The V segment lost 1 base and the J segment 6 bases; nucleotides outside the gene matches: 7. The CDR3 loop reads CASSLDRASGINEQFF. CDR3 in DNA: TGTGCCAGCAGCTTAGATCGGGCTAGCGGGATCAATGAGCAGTTCTTC.

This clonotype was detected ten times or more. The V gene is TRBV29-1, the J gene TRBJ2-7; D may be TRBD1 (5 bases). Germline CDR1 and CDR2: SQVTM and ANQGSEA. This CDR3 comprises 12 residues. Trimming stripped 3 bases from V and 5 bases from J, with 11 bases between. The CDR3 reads CSVDQGYDEQYF. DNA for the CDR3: TGCAGCGTTGATCAGGGTTACGACGAGCAGTACTTC.

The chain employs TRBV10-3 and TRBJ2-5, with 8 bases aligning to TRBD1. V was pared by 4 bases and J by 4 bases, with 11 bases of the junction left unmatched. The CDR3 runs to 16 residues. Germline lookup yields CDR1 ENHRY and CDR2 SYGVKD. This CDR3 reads CAISAPFDRGRETQYF. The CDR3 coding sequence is TGTGCCATCAGTGCGCCCTTCGACAGGGGCCGAGAGACCCAGTACTTC.

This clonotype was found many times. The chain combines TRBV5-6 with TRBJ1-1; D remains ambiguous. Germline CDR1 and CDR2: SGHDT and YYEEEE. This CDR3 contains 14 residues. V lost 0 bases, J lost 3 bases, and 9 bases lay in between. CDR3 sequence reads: CASSLAFWDTEAFF. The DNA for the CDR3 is TGTGCCAGCAGCTTGGCCTTTTGGGACACTGAAGCTTTCTTT.

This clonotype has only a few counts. As DNA, the CDR3 is TGCGCCAGCAGCTTGCGGGGGGATGGCAATCAGCCCCAGCATTTT. Its protein product is CASSLRGDGNQPQHF. The chain employs TRBV5-1 and TRBJ1-5; tentative D call: TRBD1 (5 bases). The CDR3 runs to 15 residues. V was cut by 1 base and J by 2 bases, with 10 bases left in between. In germline, CDR1 is SGHRS, CDR2 YFSETQ.

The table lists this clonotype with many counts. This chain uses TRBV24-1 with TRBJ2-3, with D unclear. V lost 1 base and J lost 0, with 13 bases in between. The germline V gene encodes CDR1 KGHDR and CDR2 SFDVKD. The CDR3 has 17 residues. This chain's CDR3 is CATSDLSSAGSTDTQYF. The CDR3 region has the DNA TGTGCCACCAGTGATTTAAGTAGTGCAGGCAGCACAGATACGCAGTATTTT.

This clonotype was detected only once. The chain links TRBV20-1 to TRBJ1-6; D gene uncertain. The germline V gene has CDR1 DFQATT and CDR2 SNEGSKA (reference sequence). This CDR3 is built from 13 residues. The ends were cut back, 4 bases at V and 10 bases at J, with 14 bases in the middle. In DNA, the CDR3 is TGCAGTGCTACCTCCGGGGTTGGCTCACCCCTCCACTTT. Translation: CSATSGVGSPLHF.

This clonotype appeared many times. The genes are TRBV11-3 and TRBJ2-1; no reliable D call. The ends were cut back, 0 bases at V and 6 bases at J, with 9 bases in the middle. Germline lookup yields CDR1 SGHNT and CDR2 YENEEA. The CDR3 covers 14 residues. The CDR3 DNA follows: TGTGCCAGCAGCTTAGAATCTATCTCCAATGAGCAGTTCTTC. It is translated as CASSLESISNEQFF.

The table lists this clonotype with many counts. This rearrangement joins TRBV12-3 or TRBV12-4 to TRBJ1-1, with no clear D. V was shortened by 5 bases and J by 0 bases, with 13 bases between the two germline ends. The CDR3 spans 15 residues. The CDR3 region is CASSLLEAMNTEAFF. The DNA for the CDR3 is TGTGCCAGCAGTCTTCTCGAGGCGATGAACACTGAAGCTTTCTTT.

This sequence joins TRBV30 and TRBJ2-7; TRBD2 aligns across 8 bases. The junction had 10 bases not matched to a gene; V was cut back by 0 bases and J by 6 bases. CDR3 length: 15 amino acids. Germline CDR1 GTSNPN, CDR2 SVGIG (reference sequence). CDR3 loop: CAWSVPPSGSREQYF. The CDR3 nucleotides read TGTGCCTGGAGTGTACCCCCCAGCGGGAGTCGCGAGCAGTACTTC. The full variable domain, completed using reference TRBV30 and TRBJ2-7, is SQTIHQWPATLVQPVGSPLSLECTVEGTSNPNLYWYRQAAGRGLQLLFYSVGIGQISSEVPQNLSASRPQDRQFILSSKKLLLSDSGFYLCAWSVPPSGSREQYFGPGTRLTVT.

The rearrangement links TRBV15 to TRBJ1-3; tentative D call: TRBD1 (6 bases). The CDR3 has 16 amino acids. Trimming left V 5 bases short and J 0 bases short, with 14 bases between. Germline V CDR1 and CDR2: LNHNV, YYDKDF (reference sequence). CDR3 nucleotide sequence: TGTGCCACCAGCGCCCGGGACACGCACTCTGGAAACACCATATATTTT. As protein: CATSARDTHSGNTIYF.

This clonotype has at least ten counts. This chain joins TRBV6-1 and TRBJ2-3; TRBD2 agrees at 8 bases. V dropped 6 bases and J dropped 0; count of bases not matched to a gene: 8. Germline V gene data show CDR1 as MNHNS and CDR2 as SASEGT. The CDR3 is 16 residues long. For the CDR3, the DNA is TGTGCCAGCAGGGTTAGCGGGGAAACTAGCACAGATACGCAGTATTTT. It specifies CASRVSGETSTDTQYF.

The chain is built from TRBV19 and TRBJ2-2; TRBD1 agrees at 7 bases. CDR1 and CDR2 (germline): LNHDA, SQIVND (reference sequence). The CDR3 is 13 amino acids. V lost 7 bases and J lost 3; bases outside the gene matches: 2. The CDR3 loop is CASTGTDTGELFF. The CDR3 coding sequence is TGTGCCAGTACCGGGACAGACACCGGGGAGCTGTTTTTT.

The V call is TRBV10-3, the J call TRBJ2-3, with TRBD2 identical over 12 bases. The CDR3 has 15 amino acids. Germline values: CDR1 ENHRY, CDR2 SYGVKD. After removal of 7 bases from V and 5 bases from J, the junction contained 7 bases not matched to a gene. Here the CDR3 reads CAITRTSGKGDTQYF. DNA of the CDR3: TGTGCCATCACAAGGACTAGCGGGAAAGGAGATACGCAGTATTTT.

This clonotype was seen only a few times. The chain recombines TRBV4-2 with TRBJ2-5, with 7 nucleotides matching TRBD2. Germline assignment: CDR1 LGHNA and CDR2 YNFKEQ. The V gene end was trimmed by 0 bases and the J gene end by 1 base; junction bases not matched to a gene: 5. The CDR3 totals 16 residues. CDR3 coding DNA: TGTGCCAGCAGCCAAGATGTAGCGGGTTCCCAAGAGACCCAGTACTTC. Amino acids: CASSQDVAGSQETQYF.

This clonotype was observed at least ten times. The CDR3 coding sequence is TGCAGTGCTCGCGGAGGGAGCTCCTACAATGAGCAGTTCTTC. Translated, it gives CSARGGSSYNEQFF. The chain joins TRBV20-1 to TRBJ2-1; D may be TRBD2 (6 bases). Between the trimmed V and J ends, which lost 5 bases and 0 bases, there was a span of 11 bases. The CDR3 spans 14 residues. CDR1 and CDR2 (germline): DFQATT, SNEGSKA (reference sequence).

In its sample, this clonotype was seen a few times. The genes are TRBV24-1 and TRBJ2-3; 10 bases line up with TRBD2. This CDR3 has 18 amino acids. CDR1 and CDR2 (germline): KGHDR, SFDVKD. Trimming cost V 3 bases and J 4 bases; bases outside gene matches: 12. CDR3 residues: CATSDPPRLAGVPDTQYF. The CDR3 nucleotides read TGTGCCACCAGTGATCCCCCTAGGCTAGCGGGAGTCCCAGATACGCAGTATTTT.

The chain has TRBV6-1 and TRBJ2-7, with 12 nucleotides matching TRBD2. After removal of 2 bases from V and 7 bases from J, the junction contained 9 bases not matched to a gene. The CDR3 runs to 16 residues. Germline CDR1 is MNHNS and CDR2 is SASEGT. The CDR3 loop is CASSEPSSGRAQEQYF. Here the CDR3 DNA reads TGTGCCAGCAGTGAACCGTCTAGCGGGAGGGCTCAAGAGCAGTACTTC.

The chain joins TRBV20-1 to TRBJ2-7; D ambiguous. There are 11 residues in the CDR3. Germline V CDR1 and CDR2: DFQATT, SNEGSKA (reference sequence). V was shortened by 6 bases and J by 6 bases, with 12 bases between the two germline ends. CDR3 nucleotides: TGCAGTGCCCACCAGTTCGCCGAGCAGTACTTC. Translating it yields CSAHQFAEQYF.

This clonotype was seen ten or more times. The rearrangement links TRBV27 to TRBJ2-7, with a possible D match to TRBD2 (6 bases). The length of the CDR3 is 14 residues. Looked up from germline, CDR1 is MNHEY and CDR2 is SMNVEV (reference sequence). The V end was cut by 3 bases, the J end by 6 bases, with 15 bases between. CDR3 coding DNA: TGTGCCAGCAGTTTCAAAAACGGGGGACTCGAGCAGTACTTC. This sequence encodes CASSFKNGGLEQYF.

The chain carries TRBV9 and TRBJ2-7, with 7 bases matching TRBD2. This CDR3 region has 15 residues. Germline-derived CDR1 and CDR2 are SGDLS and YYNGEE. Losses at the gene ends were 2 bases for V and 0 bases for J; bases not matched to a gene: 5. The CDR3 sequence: CASSVSSGSSYEQYF. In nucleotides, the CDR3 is TGTGCCAGCAGCGTCTCTAGCGGAAGCTCCTACGAGCAGTACTTC.

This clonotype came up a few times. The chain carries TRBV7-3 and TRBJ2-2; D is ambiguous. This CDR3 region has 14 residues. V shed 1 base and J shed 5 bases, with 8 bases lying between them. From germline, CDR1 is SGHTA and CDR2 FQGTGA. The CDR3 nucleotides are TGTGCCAGCAGCTTAATCCGAGGAACCGGGGAGCTGTTTTTT. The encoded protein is CASSLIRGTGELFF. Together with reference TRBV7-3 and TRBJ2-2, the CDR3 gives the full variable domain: GAGVSQTPSNKVTEKGKYVELRCDPISGHTALYWYRQSLGQGPEFLIYFQGTGAADDSGLPNDRFFAVRPEGSVSTLKIQRTERGDSAVYLCASSLIRGTGELFFGEGSRLTVL.

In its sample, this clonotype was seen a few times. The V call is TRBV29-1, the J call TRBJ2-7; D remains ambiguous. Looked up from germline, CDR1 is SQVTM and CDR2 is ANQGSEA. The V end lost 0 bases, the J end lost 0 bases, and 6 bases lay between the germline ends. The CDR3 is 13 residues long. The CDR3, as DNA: TGCAGCGTTGAAGAGGACCCCTCCTACGAGCAGTACTTC. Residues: CSVEEDPSYEQYF.